This T cell receptor beta chain was identified during a study of blood T cell repertoires in COVID-19. As for the study in general: COVID-19 samples, acute and convalescent, were from the United States, Italy and Spain. Sources were T cells, B-cell-depleted T cells, or PBMCs; the material itself was cDNA or gDNA.

As processed by the authors: Reference gene primer amplification yielded estimated nucleated cell counts. The repertoire was sequenced with immunoSEQ multiplex PCR; TCRdb's copy has only in-frame clones and lacks some. V and J calls and clone size come straight from that table; D and trimming were deduced from the DNA. The sample holds approximately 110,000 clones, 80% to 90% seen once. V shed 6 bases and J shed 5 bases, with 14 bases lying between them. There are 14 residues in the CDR3. The germline V gene has CDR1 MNHNY and CDR2 SVGAGI (reference sequence). The clonotype originates from a man aged 35-49 years with acute or convalescent COVID-19. The chain couples TRBV6-6 to TRBJ1-5; D is perhaps TRBD1 (6 bases). Sequencing was carried out using peripheral blood. CDR3 sequence reads: CASSPDQGYQPQHF. The DNA of the CDR3 is TGTGCCAGCAGCCCCGACCAGGGGTATCAGCCCCAGCATTTT.